This section outlines one T cell receptor (beta chain) sequence together with its context. Antigen: not known. This CDR3 has 15 residues. Germline V lookup: CDR1 SGHRS, CDR2 YFSETQ. Trimming removed 0 bases at V and 2 bases at J, with 12 bases between. This specimen comes from a study of shared clonotypes between healthy human individuals. Here immunoSEQ multiplex PCR was the method, and the copy in TCRdb shows in-frame clones only, minus some. The sample shows a few million clones, 85% to 95% of them seen only once. Findings and caveats of the study: Larger richness was generally estimated for naive than memory subsets.

The sample was naive CD4+ T cells from PBMCs. Stated subset: CD45RA+ positively selected. The source of this sequence is a man aged 18 to 30 in good health. Some clones in this sample may be carry-over from other donors' samples. The chain employs TRBV5-1 and TRBJ2-7, with D tentatively TRBD1 or TRBD2 (5 bases each). Here the CDR3 reads CASSLGGQGPYEQYF. CDR3 DNA: TGCGCCAGCAGCTTGGGAGGGCAGGGCCCCTACGAGCAGTACTTC.